The T cell receptor beta chain under discussion was sequenced for a study of spatial heterogeneity in lung cancer. About the research overall: Alpha-chain sequences were consistently detected less often than beta-chain sequences. In raw reads, more than 8.5 appearances on average were recorded for each unique TCR and UMI combination.

The sample's time point: sample taken at primary tumor resection. Tumor, nontumor lung or frozen PBMC supplied whole RNA, sequenced without sorting. The cohort: about 79 early-stage, untreated non-small cell lung cancer patients. This clonotype was seen many times. Each molecule of TCR cDNA was tagged with one unique molecular identifier. A single record per CDR3 protein comes from TCRdb applying MiXCR to the 5' RACE reads. This table holds 11,000 or so distinct CDR3 sequences, 3.9% found once. The sequenced sample was normal lung tissue next to the tumor, obtained at surgery. The receptor's source is a male donor with early-stage non-small cell lung cancer.

Here the CDR3 reads CASSYREGDEQYF. CDR3 nucleotides: TGTGCCAGCTCTTATCGGGAAGGGGACGAGCAGTACTTC. The chain carries TRBV27 and TRBJ2-7; either TRBD1 or TRBD2 may fit D (5 bases each). The V end lost 8 bases, the J end lost 5 bases, and 16 bases lay between the germline ends. The CDR3 loop spans 13 amino acids. Germline CDR1 is MNHEY and CDR2 is SMNVEV (reference sequence).